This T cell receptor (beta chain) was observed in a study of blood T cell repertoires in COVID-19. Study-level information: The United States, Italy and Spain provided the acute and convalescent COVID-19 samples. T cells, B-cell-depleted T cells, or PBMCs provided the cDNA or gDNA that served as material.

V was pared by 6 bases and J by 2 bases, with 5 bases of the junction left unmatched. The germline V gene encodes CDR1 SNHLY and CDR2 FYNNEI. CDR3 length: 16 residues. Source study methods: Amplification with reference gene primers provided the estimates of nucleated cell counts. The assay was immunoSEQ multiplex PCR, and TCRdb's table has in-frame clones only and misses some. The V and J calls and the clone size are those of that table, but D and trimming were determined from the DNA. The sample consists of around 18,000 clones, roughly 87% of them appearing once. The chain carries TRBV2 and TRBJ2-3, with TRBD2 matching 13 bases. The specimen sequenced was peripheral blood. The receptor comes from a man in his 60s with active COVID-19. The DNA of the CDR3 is TGTGCCAGCAGCAGGACTAGCGGGAGACCCACAGATACGCAGTATTTT. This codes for CASSRTSGRPTDTQYF.